This entry lists 24 T cell receptor beta chains sequenced from one sample in a study of blood T cell repertoires in COVID-19. Produced via immunoSEQ multiplex PCR; TCRdb's table is partial and in-frame only. The sample has over 90,000 clones, approximately 81% seen once. Input material: peripheral blood. These receptors all come from a man aged 80 or over with active or convalescent COVID-19.

The chain has TRBV7-3 and TRBJ1-1; no clear D. Trimming cost V 1 base and J 4 bases, with 10 bases left between them. Per the germline V gene, CDR1 is SGHTA and CDR2 is FQGTGA. This CDR3 spans 14 amino acids. CDR3 DNA: TGTGCCAGCAGCTTAATGCCCACAACCACTGAAGCTTTCTTT. This encodes CASSLMPTTTEAFF.

The rearrangement joins TRBV6-5 to TRBJ1-2; D is undetermined. Germline V gives CDR1 MNHEY, CDR2 SVGAGI. Between the trimmed V and J ends, which lost 6 bases and 7 bases, there was a span of 9 bases. The CDR3 totals 11 residues. For the CDR3, the DNA is TGTGCCAGCAGCAATCGGGTTGGCTACACCTTC. Its translation is CASSNRVGYTF.

The chain recombines TRBV10-3 with TRBJ1-4; 10 nucleotides line up with TRBD1. V lost 5 bases to trimming and J lost 2 bases; unmatched junction nucleotides: 5. The CDR3 spans 16 residues. The germline V gene has CDR1 ENHRY and CDR2 SYGVKD. The CDR3 sequence: CAISRDRGLTNEKLFF. The CDR3 region has the DNA TGTGCCATCAGTCGGGACAGGGGATTGACTAATGAAAAACTGTTTTTT.

The gene calls are TRBV11-1 and TRBJ2-2; 10 nucleotides match TRBD2. The CDR3 consists of 16 residues. CDR1 and CDR2 (germline): SGHAT, FQDESV (reference sequence). V was pared by 5 bases and J by 5 bases, with 8 bases of the junction left unmatched. The CDR3 bases are TGTGCCAGCAGCCCACCGAGCGGGGGGGGGACCGGGGAGCTGTTTTTT. It encodes CASSPPSGGGTGELFF. Together with reference TRBV11-1 and TRBJ2-2, the CDR3 gives the full variable domain: EAEVAQSPRYKITEKSQAVAFWCDPISGHATLYWYRQILGQGPELLVQFQDESVVDDSQLPKDRFSAERLKGVDSTLKIQPAELGDSAMYLCASSPPSGGGTGELFFGEGSRLTVL.

The chain joins TRBV25-1 to TRBJ1-1, with 8 bases aligning to TRBD1. Germline CDR1 MGHDK, CDR2 SYGVNS. The junction had 7 bases not matched to a gene; V was cut back by 2 bases and J by 5 bases. CDR3 size: 15 residues. This chain's CDR3 is CASSEIGQGHTEAFF. The CDR3 DNA follows: TGTGCCAGCAGTGAAATTGGACAGGGTCATACTGAAGCTTTCTTT.

The rearrangement uses TRBV30 and TRBJ1-2; TRBD1 agrees at 9 bases. J lost 9 bases, V lost 2 bases, and 10 bases had no gene match. Germline CDR1 GTSNPN, CDR2 SVGIG (reference sequence). The CDR3 loop spans 14 amino acids. The CDR3 DNA follows: TGTGCCTGGAGTTTTCACGGACAGGGGTCTAGCTACACCTTC. Its protein product is CAWSFHGQGSSYTF.

The chain links TRBV19 to TRBJ2-5; a possible D gene is TRBD2 (6 bases). Germline V CDR1 and CDR2: LNHDA, SQIVND (reference sequence). The V gene lost 1 base and the J gene lost 5 bases, with 8 bases spanning the gap. This CDR3 spans 13 amino acids. In DNA form, the CDR3 reads TGTGCCAGTAGTATAGCCCTAGCGGAGACCCAGTACTTC. It is translated as CASSIALAETQYF.

V gene TRBV5-1 combines with J gene TRBJ1-2, with TRBD1 identical over 7 bases. This CDR3 is 13 amino acids long. V lost 4 bases, J lost 8 bases, and 8 bases stayed unmatched. The germline gives CDR1 SGHRS, CDR2 YFSETQ. CDR3 DNA sequence: TGCGCCAGCAGCCGAGACAGGGTGGAAGGCTACACCTTC. Protein product: CASSRDRVEGYTF.

The J gene is TRBJ2-5, the V gene TRBV5-4, with 9 positions matching TRBD1. The germline CDR1 and CDR2 sequences are SGHNT and YYREEE (reference sequence). The CDR3 totals 16 residues. Unmatched junction bases numbered 11, after V lost 4 bases and J lost 4 bases. The CDR3 DNA follows: TGTGCCAGCAGCAGCGCACAGGGGGCGCTTCCAGAGACCCAGTACTTC. Protein product: CASSSAQGALPETQYF.

The rearrangement joins TRBV18 to TRBJ1-6; TRBD1 aligns across 7 bases. V lost 6 bases and J lost 11; bases outside the gene matches: 16. Per germline, CDR1 KGHSH and CDR2 LQKENI. This CDR3 comprises 16 residues. For the CDR3, the DNA is TGTGCCAGCTCCCCCCGCCCGCAGGGGGATGGGGCACCCCTCCACTTT. It yields the protein CASSPRPQGDGAPLHF.

The chain carries TRBV5-4 and TRBJ1-1; tentatively, D is TRBD1 (5 bases). This CDR3 has 16 amino acids. Trimming pared 5 bases from V and 0 bases from J, leaving 17 bases between. In germline, CDR1 is SGHNT, CDR2 YYREEE (reference sequence). CDR3 DNA: TGTGCCAGCAGTCCAGTACAGGCAGGGTTGAACACTGAAGCTTTCTTT. It encodes CASSPVQAGLNTEAFF.

V and J are TRBV5-1 and TRBJ1-1; 8 bases line up with TRBD1. Germline-derived CDR1 and CDR2 are SGHRS and YFSETQ. V shed 4 bases and J 1 base; nucleotides not matched to a gene: 6. This CDR3 comprises 15 residues. CDR3 in amino acids: CASSMGQAPNTEAFF. In DNA, the CDR3 is TGCGCCAGCAGCATGGGACAGGCCCCGAACACTGAAGCTTTCTTT. Variable domain in full (rest from reference TRBV5-1 and TRBJ1-1): KAGVTQTPRYLIKTRGQQVTLSCSPISGHRSVSWYQQTPGQGLQFLFEYFSETQRNKGNFPGRFSGRQFSNSRSEMNVSTLELGDSALYLCASSMGQAPNTEAFFGQGTRLTVV.

The chain links TRBV5-4 to TRBJ2-1; 9 nucleotides align to TRBD1. The CDR3 extends over 16 amino acids. Germline CDR1 and CDR2: SGHNT and YYREEE (reference sequence). The ends lost 3 bases at V and 5 bases at J; junction bases unmatched: 9. DNA of the CDR3: TGTGCCAGCAGCTCGGCTGCGGGGACAGGGAACAATGAGCAGTTCTTC. It is translated as CASSSAAGTGNNEQFF.

CDR3 sequence: CASSFSGSRHEQYF. The CDR3 DNA reads TGTGCCAGCAGTTTCTCCGGGTCCCGCCACGAGCAGTACTTC. V is TRBV28 and J is TRBJ2-7; D gene ambiguous. Trimming removed 3 bases at V and 5 bases at J, with 14 bases between. The CDR3 sequence is 14 residues long. The V gene's germline CDR1 is MDHEN and CDR2 SYDVKM.

The chain is built from TRBV6-1 and TRBJ1-5; a possible D gene is TRBD1 (6 bases). The germline V gene encodes CDR1 MNHNS and CDR2 SASEGT. Trimming pared 0 bases from V and 4 bases from J, leaving 22 bases between. CDR3 length equals 19 residues. The CDR3 region has the DNA TGTGCCAGCAGTGAAGCGCTGGTCCTTTGGGGGGGCGGAAATCAGCCCCAGCATTTT. Its translation is CASSEALVLWGGGNQPQHF.

V and J are TRBV29-1 and TRBJ1-2; tentatively, D is TRBD1 (5 bases). The CDR3 covers 12 residues. Trimming shortened V by 3 bases and J by 8 bases, and 13 bases separated the two germline ends. CDR1 SQVTM and CDR2 ANQGSEA come from the germline V gene. The DNA of the CDR3 is TGCAGCGTTGATGGGCAGGGCCTAGGCTACACCTTC. It translates to CSVDGQGLGYTF.

This clone was observed a handful of times. V and J are TRBV15 and TRBJ2-5; TRBD2 is a possible D gene (5 bases). The length of the CDR3 is 12 residues. Germline CDR1 reads LNHNV; CDR2 reads YYDKDF (reference sequence). V dropped 0 bases and J dropped 8 bases, with 7 bases sitting between them. The CDR3 protein is CATSRDWTTQYF. CDR3 sequence (DNA): TGTGCCACCAGCAGAGACTGGACTACCCAGTACTTC.

This clone was observed once. The chain is built from TRBV19 and TRBJ1-5; 11 bases match TRBD1. The CDR3 is made up of 15 amino acids. Germline V gene sequence: CDR1 LNHDA, CDR2 SQIVND (reference sequence). The ends lost 7 bases at V and 9 bases at J; junction bases unmatched: 11. The CDR3 DNA reads TGTGCCAGTATGGGGACAGGGGGTGCCCAAGGGCCCCAGCATTTT. Protein: CASMGTGGAQGPQHF.

This clone was seen at least ten times. CDR3: CASSADGDDTNQPQHF. CDR3 nucleotide sequence: TGTGCCAGCAGCGCTGACGGCGACGACACGAATCAGCCCCAGCATTTT. The rearrangement links TRBV6-2 or TRBV6-3 to TRBJ1-5; D is unclear. The CDR3 covers 16 residues. Germline CDR1 MNHEY, CDR2 SVGEGT. V was shortened by 6 bases and J by 4 bases, with 19 bases between the two germline ends.

This chain joins TRBV4-2 and TRBJ2-5, with 10 bases that match TRBD2. The germline gives CDR1 LGHNA, CDR2 YNFKEQ. The length of the CDR3 is 15 residues. Trimming removed 4 bases from V and 1 base from J; junction bases left unmatched: 3. The CDR3 protein is CASSPAGGRQETQYF. In DNA form, the CDR3 reads TGTGCCAGCAGCCCAGCGGGGGGGCGCCAAGAGACCCAGTACTTC.

This clone was detected only a few times. This chain links TRBV7-9 with TRBJ2-3, with a weak D call TRBD2 (6 bases). V was trimmed by 3 bases and J by 0 bases, leaving 13 bases between them. The CDR3 extends over 16 amino acids. CDR1 is SEHNR and CDR2 is FQNEAQ in the germline V gene (reference sequence). DNA of the CDR3: TGTGCCAGCAGCTTGCAGCGGGCCCAAAGCACAGATACGCAGTATTTT. The encoded protein is CASSLQRAQSTDTQYF.

This clone ranks as medium-sized. The chain joins TRBV5-1 to TRBJ2-7; 11 nucleotides match TRBD2. Germline values: CDR1 SGHRS, CDR2 YFSETQ. The ends lost 5 bases at V and 6 bases at J; junction bases unmatched: 10. The CDR3 sequence is 15 residues long. The CDR3 DNA reads TGCGCCAGCAGATTTCTAGCGGGGGGTGAGTCCGAGCAGTACTTC. It specifies CASRFLAGGESEQYF.

This clone was recorded a few times. The rearrangement uses TRBV27 and TRBJ2-1; D perhaps matches TRBD2 (6 bases). The CDR3 totals 15 residues. CDR1 and CDR2 (germline): MNHEY, SMNVEV (reference sequence). V was pared by 1 base and J by 6 bases, with 13 bases between. The CDR3 sequence: CASSLWAGTTNEQFF. CDR3 DNA sequence: TGTGCCAGCAGTTTATGGGCGGGAACTACCAATGAGCAGTTCTTC.

The V gene is TRBV9, the J gene TRBJ2-2, with a tentative D call TRBD1 (6 bases). V shed 0 bases and J shed 4 bases, with 13 bases lying between them. CDR1 SGDLS and CDR2 YYNGEE come from the germline V gene. The length of the CDR3 is 16 residues. The CDR3 coding sequence is TGTGCCAGCAGCGTAGACAGGGCGAGGACCACCGGGGAGCTGTTTTTT. Residues: CASSVDRARTTGELFF. Combining the CDR3 with reference TRBV9 and TRBJ2-2 gives the whole variable domain DSGVTQTPKHLITATGQRVTLRCSPRSGDLSVYWYQQSLDQGLQFLIQYYNGEERAKGNILERFSAQQFPDLHSELNLSSLELGDSALYFCASSVDRARTTGELFFGEGSRLTVL.